This TCR beta chain was identified in a study of OX40 agonist ivuxolimab in advanced cancers. Germline V gene lookup returns CDR1 MDHEN and CDR2 SYDVKM. This CDR3 region has 16 residues. Trimming removed 3 bases from V and 4 bases from J, with 15 bases in between. Only in-frame clones appear in the TCRdb table, and some are missing; sequencing was by immunoSEQ multiplex PCR. The data contain 70,000 or so clones, about three quarters of them singletons. This chain uses TRBV28 with TRBJ1-4, with D unclear. This TCR was recovered from an adult with an advanced solid tumor such as melanoma, head and neck, liver or kidney cancer. Sequences were derived from CD4+ or CD8+ T cells sorted from blood, sampled in a trial of the OX40 agonist ivuxolimab. The CDR3 region is CASSFEVGLNNEKLFF. CDR3 coding DNA: TGTGCCAGCAGTTTCGAGGTTGGCCTGAATAATGAAAAACTGTTTTTT.